This entry features one T cell receptor (beta chain) sequence. From germline, CDR1 is SGHAT and CDR2 FQDESV (reference sequence). V was clipped by 3 bases and J by 7 bases, with 13 bases between them. The CDR3 covers 14 residues. Measured with immunoSEQ multiplex PCR; TCRdb has only the in-frame clones, and not every one. The data contain 200,000 to 250,000 clones, less than 85% of them singletons. The entry originates in a study of blood T cell repertoires in COVID-19. At the level of the study: The study drew acute and convalescent COVID-19 samples from the United States, Italy and Spain.

The source material was peripheral blood. The chain combines TRBV11-1 with TRBJ2-1; weak D call: TRBD2 (5 bases). The clonotype comes from a woman aged 70-85 years with active or convalescent COVID-19. As DNA, the CDR3 is TGTGCCAGCAGCTTCCGGGGAAGTGTAAATGAGCAGTTCTTC. This encodes CASSFRGSVNEQFF.